This T cell receptor beta chain was profiled in a study of blood T cells in healthy people across ages. With a J-beta primer mix and a sample-barcoded 5' primer, a second PCR ran about 7 to 12 cycles. TCRdb re-derived calls from the 5' RACE reads in MiXCR, one entry per CDR3 protein. This sample carries 1.5 million to 2 million distinct CDR3 sequences, about 31% of them seen once, and the ten largest clones take approximately 10%. This clonotype showed up just a few times. Per-sample yields of isolated PBMCs were at least 7 million. Trimming cost V 6 bases and J 8 bases; bases outside gene matches: 8. This CDR3 region has 13 residues. Per the germline V gene, CDR1 is LGHDT and CDR2 is YNNKEL (reference sequence).

The receptor was isolated from a woman aged 25 to 39 in good health. J is TRBJ1-2 and V is TRBV3-1, with 8 bases lining up with TRBD1. Sequenced: blood. This CDR3 is CASSNSGTGGYTF. The CDR3 DNA reads TGTGCCAGCAGTAACTCCGGGACAGGCGGCTACACCTTC.